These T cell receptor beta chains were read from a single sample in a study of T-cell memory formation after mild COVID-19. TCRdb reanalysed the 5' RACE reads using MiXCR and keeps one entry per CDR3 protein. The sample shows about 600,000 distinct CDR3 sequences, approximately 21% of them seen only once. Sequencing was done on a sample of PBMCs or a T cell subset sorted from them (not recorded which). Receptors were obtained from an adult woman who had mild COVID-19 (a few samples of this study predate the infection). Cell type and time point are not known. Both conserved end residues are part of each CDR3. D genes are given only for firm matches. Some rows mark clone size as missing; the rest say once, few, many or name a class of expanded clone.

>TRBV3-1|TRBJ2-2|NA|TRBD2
TGTGCCAGCAGCCCCACGGCGGGAGGGAACACCGGGGAGCTGTTTTTT
CASSPTAGGNTGELFF
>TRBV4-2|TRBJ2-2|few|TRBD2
TGTGCCAGCAGCCAAGATCCCAGCGGGAGAGGTGCCGGGGAGCTGTTTTTT
CASSQDPSGRGAGELFF
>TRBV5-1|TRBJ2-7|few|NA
TGCGCCAGCAGCTCGCAGGGCCCCGAGCAGTACTTC
CASSSQGPEQYF
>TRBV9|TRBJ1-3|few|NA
TGTGCCAGCAGCCCCACAGGACTGAACTCTGGAAACACCATATATTTT
CASSPTGLNSGNTIYF
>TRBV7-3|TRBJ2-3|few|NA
TGTGCCAGCAGCCCCCGGTATGGCGGGGGCACAGATACGCAGTATTTT
CASSPRYGGGTDTQYF
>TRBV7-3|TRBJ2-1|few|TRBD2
TGTGCCAGCAGCTACCAGCGGGGATTCCGACCCAATGAGCAGTTCTTC
CASSYQRGFRPNEQFF
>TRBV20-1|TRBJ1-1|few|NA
TGCAGTGCTAGGTTTAGGGGTAGGGACACTGAAGCTTTCTTT
CSARFRGRDTEAFF
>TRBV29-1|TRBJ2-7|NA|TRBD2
TGCAGCGTTGAATCCGGGAGGGCTACGTACGAGCAGTACTTC
CSVESGRATYEQYF
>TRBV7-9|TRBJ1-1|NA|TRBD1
TGTGCCAGCAGCTTATTACAGGGGGTTGCTGGAGCTTTCTTT
CASSLLQGVAGAFF
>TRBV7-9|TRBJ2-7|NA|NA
TGTGCCAGCAGCATGCGGGAATACGAGCAGTACTTC
CASSMREYEQYF
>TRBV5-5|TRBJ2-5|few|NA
TGTGCCAGCAGCCACCCGGGATGGGGAGAGACCCAGTACTTC
CASSHPGWGETQYF
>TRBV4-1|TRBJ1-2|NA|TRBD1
TGCGCCAGCAGCCACGCGAACCGGGACAGGGGGCTGGGTGGCTACACCTTC
CASSHANRDRGLGGYTF
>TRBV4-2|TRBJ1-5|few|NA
TGTGCCAGCAGCCAAGGGTCAGGGGATCAGCCCCAGCATTTT
CASSQGSGDQPQHF
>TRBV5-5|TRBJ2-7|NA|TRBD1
TGTGCCAGCAGCTTGGGGACAGGGACAACCGAGCAGTACTTC
CASSLGTGTTEQYF
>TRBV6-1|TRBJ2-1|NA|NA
TGTGCCAGCAGTGAAGTGGAGGGACTCTCCTACAATGAGCAGTTCTTC
CASSEVEGLSYNEQFF
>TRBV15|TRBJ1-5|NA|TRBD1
TGTGCCACCTCAGTTCCAGGGGGTAATCAGCCCCAGCATTTT
CATSVPGGNQPQHF
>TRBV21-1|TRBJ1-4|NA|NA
TGTGCCAGCAGCCCAAGCAAACGGGGAACCTTCAGGACTAATGAAAAACTGTTTTTT
CASSPSKRGTFRTNEKLFF
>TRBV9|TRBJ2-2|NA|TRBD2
TGTGCCAGCAGCGTAGAACTAATGACTAGCGGGAGAGCGGCCACCGGGGAGCTGTTTTTT
CASSVELMTSGRAATGELFF
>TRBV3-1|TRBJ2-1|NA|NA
TGTGCCAGCAGCCAAGTTAGGGACAAGCAGTTCTTC
CASSQVRDKQFF
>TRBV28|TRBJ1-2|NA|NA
TGTGCCAGCAGCCCCCCAATCGACCTGGACCGGGGCGGCTACACCTTC
CASSPPIDLDRGGYTF
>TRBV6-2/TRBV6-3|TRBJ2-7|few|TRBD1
TGTGCCACGGGTTATGGGGGGACAGGCTACGAGCAGTACTTC
CATGYGGTGYEQYF
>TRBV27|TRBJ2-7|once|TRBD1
TGTGCCAGCAGGTTCGGGACAGTCAGTACCTACGAGCAGTACTTC
CASRFGTVSTYEQYF
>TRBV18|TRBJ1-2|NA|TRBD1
TGTGCCAGCTCACCTCGACAGGGAGTGGGCGAGTATGGCTACACCTTC
CASSPRQGVGEYGYTF
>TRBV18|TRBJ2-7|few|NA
TGTGCCAGCTCACCGGGTCTCCCGGAGTACGAGCAGTACTTC
CASSPGLPEYEQYF
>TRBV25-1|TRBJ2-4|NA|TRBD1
TGTGCCAGCAGTGAGGACAGGGGAAAAAACATTCAGTACTTC
CASSEDRGKNIQYF
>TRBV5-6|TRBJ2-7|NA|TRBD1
TGTGCCAGCAGCCGAGGGACAGCGGAACGGGAGCAGTACTTC
CASSRGTAEREQYF
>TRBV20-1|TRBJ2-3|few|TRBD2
TGCAGTGCTGGAAGACTAGCCGGCACAGATACGCAGTATTTT
CSAGRLAGTDTQYF
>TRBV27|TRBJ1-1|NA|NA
TGTGCCAGCAGTTTATCGGCGACGGGGAACACTGAAGCTTTCTTT
CASSLSATGNTEAFF
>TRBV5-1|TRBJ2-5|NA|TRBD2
TGCGCCAGCAGCGTTAGCGGGGGGGCCCGGGAGACCCAGTACTTC
CASSVSGGARETQYF
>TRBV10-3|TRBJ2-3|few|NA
TGTGCCATCAGTGAGTCGGCGGGGCGCACAGATACGCAGTATTTT
CAISESAGRTDTQYF
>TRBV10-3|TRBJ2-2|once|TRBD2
TGTGCCATCATGGGACTAGTGACCGGGGAGCTGTTTTTT
CAIMGLVTGELFF
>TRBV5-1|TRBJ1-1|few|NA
TGCGCCAGCAGCTTGGGGGAGAGGGCTGAAGCTTTCTTT
CASSLGERAEAFF
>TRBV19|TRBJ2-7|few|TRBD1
TGTGCCAGTAGTATAAAAAGGACAGGGTACGACGAGCAGTACTTC
CASSIKRTGYDEQYF
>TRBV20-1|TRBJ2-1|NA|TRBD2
TGCAGTGCTAGACCTCTAGCGGGAACGTACAATGAGCAGTTCTTC
CSARPLAGTYNEQFF
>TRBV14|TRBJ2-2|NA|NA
TGTGCCAGCAGCCAAGTGGACACCGGGGAGCTGTTTTTT
CASSQVDTGELFF
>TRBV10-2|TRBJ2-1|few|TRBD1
TGCGCCAGCAGCATATCGATGCCGGGACAGGAGTTCTTC
CASSISMPGQEFF
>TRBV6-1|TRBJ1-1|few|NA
TGTGCCAGCAGTGCGGGGAGAGGCGCTGACACTGAAGCTTTCTTT
CASSAGRGADTEAFF
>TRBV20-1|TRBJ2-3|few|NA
TGCAGTGCTAGCCCGGGGTACGAGGATACGCAGTATTTT
CSASPGYEDTQYF
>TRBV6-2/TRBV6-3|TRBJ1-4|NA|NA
TGTGCCATCCGAAAGAGGGGCGTTGAAAAACTGTTTTTT
CAIRKRGVEKLFF
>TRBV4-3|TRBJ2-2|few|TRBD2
TGCGCCAGCAGCCAATTAAGGGAGGGAGGTAACACCGGGGAGCTGTTTTTT
CASSQLREGGNTGELFF
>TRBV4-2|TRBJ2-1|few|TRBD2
TGTGCCAGCAGCCAAGACCTAGCGGGATACAATGAGCAGTTCTTC
CASSQDLAGYNEQFF
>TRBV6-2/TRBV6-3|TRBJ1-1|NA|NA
TGTGCCAGCAGCCTCACCCTCTCGAACACTGAAGCTTTCTTT
CASSLTLSNTEAFF
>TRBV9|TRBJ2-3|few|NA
TGTGCCAGCAGCTCCCCACTGGGGGCAGATACGCAGTATTTT
CASSSPLGADTQYF
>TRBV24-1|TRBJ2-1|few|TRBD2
TGTGCCACCTCTCCAAGCGGGGGTGAGGACAATGAGCAGTTCTTC
CATSPSGGEDNEQFF
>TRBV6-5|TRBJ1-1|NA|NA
TGTGCCAGCAGACAGAGGAACACTGAAGCTTTCTTT
CASRQRNTEAFF
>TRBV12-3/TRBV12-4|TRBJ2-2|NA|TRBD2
TGTGCCAGCAGTTCCGGACTAGCGGGAGTAAGGACCGGGGAGCTGTTTTTT
CASSSGLAGVRTGELFF
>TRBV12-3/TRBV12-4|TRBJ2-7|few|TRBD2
TGTGCCAGCAGCCGACTAGCGGGGCAGTACGAGCAGTACTTC
CASSRLAGQYEQYF
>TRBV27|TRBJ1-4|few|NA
TGTGCCAGCAGTTCCGAAACCACAGCTGGGAGAGAAAAACTGTTTTTT
CASSSETTAGREKLFF
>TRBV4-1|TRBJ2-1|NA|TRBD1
TGCGCCAGCAGCCAAGATTTCGTCCCGACAGGGGACCCCTCCAATGAGCAGTTCTTC
CASSQDFVPTGDPSNEQFF
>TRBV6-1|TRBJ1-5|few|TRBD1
TGTGCCAGCAGCGCCCGGGACAGGGAGGATCAGCCCCAGCATTTT
CASSARDREDQPQHF
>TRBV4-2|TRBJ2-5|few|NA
TGTGCCAGCAGCCAAGATCTTCTGGACGGAGGAGTACCCCAAGAGACCCAGTACTTC
CASSQDLLDGGVPQETQYF
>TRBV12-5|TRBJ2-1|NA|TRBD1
TGTGCTAGTGGTTTGGGACAGGGGGCGAATGAGCAGTTCTTC
CASGLGQGANEQFF
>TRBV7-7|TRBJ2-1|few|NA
TGTGCCAGCAGCTTATTCGGAAGGGAAAATGAGCAGTTCTTC
CASSLFGRENEQFF
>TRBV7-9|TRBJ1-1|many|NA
TGTGCCAGCAGGGATGCGGACAGAACAGCTTTCTTT
CASRDADRTAFF
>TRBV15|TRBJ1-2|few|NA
TGTGCCACCAGGAGAAGTCTATTCTCTGGCTACACCTTC
CATRRSLFSGYTF
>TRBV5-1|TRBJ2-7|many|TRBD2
TGCGCCAGCAGCTCTCGGGGGGGCCTCGAGCAGTACTTC
CASSSRGGLEQYF
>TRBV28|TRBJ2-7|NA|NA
TGTGCCAGCAGTTTATGGGGGGCAACCGACGAGCAGTACTTC
CASSLWGATDEQYF
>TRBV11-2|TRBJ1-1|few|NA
TGTGCCAGCAGCTTCTCACAGGGCGGTGAAGCTTTCTTT
CASSFSQGGEAFF
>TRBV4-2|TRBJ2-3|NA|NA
TGTGCCAGCAGCCAAGATCATGCGGGTGTAGATACGCAGTATTTT
CASSQDHAGVDTQYF